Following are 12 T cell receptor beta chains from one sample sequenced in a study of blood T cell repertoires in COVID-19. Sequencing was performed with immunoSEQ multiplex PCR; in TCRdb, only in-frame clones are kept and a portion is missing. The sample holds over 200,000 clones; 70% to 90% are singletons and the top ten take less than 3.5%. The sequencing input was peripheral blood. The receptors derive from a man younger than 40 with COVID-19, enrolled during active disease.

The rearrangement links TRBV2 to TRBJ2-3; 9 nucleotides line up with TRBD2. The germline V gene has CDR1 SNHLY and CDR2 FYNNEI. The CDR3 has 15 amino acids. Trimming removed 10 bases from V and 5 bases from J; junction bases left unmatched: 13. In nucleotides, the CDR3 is TGTGCCACAAGGAAGGTAGCGGGAGTAAAAGATACGCAGTATTTT. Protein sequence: CATRKVAGVKDTQYF.

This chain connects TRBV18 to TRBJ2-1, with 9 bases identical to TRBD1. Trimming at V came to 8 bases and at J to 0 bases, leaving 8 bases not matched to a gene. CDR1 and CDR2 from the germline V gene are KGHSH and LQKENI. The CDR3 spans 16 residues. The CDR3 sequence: CASRQTGGSSYNEQFF. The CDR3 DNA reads TGTGCCAGCCGACAGACAGGGGGGAGCTCCTACAATGAGCAGTTCTTC.

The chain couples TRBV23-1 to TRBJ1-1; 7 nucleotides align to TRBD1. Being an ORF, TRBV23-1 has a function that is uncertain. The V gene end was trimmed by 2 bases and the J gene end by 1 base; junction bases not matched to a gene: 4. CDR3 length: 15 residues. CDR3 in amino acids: CASSQDRTGNTEAFF. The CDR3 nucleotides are TGCGCCAGCAGTCAAGACAGGACAGGGAACACTGAAGCTTTCTTT.

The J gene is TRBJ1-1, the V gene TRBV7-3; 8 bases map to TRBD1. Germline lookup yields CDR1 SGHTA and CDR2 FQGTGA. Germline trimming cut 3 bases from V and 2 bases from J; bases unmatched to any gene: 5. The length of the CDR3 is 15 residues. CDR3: CASSLMTGANTEAFF. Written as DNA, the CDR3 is TGTGCCAGCAGCTTGATGACAGGGGCAAACACTGAAGCTTTCTTT.

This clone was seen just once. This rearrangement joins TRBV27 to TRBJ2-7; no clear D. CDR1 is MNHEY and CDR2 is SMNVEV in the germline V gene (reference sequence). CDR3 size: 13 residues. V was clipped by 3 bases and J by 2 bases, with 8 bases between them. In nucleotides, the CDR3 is TGTGCCAGCAGTTTGGGCGCCGCCTACGAGCAGTACTTC. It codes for CASSLGAAYEQYF.

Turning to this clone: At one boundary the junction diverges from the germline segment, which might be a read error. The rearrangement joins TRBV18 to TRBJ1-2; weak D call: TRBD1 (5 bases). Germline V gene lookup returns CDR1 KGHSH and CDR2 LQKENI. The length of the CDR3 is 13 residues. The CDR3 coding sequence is TGTGCCAGCTCATACGGACAAGATTATGGCTACATCTTC. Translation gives CASSYGQDYGYIF.

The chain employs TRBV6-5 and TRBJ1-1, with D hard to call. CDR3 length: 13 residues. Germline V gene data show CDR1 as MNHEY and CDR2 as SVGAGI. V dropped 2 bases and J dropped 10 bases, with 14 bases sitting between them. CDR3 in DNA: TGTGCCAGCAGTTACGGAGTCGGAAGGAGAGCTTTCTTT. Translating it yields CASSYGVGRRAFF.

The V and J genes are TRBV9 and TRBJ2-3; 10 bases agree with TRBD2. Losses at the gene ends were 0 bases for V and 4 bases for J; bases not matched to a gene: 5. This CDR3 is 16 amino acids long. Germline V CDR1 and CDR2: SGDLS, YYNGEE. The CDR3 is CASSVVASGSSDTQYF. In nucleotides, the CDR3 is TGTGCCAGCAGCGTAGTAGCTAGCGGGAGTTCAGATACGCAGTATTTT. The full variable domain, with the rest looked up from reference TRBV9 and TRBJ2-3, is DSGVTQTPKHLITATGQRVTLRCSPRSGDLSVYWYQQSLDQGLQFLIQYYNGEERAKGNILERFSAQQFPDLHSELNLSSLELGDSALYFCASSVVASGSSDTQYFGPGTRLTVL.

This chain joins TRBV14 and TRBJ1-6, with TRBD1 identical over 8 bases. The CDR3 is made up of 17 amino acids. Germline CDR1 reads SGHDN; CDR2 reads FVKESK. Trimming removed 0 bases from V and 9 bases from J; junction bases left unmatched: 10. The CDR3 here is CASSQDTEDRDVSPLHF. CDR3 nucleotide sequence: TGTGCCAGCAGCCAAGATACAGAGGACAGGGATGTTTCACCCCTCCACTTT.

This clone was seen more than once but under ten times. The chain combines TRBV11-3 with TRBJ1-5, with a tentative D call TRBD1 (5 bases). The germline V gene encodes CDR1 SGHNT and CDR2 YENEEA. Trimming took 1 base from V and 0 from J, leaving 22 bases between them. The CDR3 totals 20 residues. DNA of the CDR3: TGTGCCAGCAGCTTAGTGTGGTGGGTCAGGGATACCCTTAGCAATCAGCCCCAGCATTTT. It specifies CASSLVWWVRDTLSNQPQHF.

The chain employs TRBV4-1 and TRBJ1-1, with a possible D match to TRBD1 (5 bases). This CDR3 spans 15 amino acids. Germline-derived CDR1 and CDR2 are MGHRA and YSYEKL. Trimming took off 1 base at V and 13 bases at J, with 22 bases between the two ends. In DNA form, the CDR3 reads TGCGCCAGCAGCCAAGCGCGGGGGGGACGGGGTGAGGGTTTCTTT. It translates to CASSQARGGRGEGFF.

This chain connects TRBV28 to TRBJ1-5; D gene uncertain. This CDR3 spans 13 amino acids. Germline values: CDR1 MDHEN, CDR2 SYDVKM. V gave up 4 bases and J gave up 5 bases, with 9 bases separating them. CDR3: CASSSELYQPQHF. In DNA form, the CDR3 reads TGTGCCAGCAGTTCAGAACTATATCAGCCCCAGCATTTT.